The clone carrying this T cell receptor (beta chain) was observed a single time. This sample stems from a study of T cells in Graves' hyperthyroidism and ophthalmopathy. Losses at the gene ends were 6 bases for V and 5 bases for J; bases not matched to a gene: 9. The CDR3 covers 14 residues. Per the germline V gene, CDR1 is MDHEN and CDR2 is SYDVKM. Researchers took RNA transcripts and amplified the TCR beta CDR3 regions from them. The HTBI primer set drove a first-round RT-PCR of the TCR CDR3. Using its own MiXCR run on the multiplex PCR reads, TCRdb lists one record per CDR3 protein. The table includes 500,000 to 650,000 distinct CDR3 sequences, 17% detected once.

The chain has TRBV28 and TRBJ1-1, with 7 bases fitting TRBD1. The clonotype was recovered from a young woman with Graves' ophthalmopathy. Sequences were obtained from blood. CDR3 coding DNA: TGTGCCAGCAGAAGGGGGCTGAAGAAAACTGAAGCTTTCTTT. Protein: CASRRGLKKTEAFF.